This TCR beta chain was recorded in a study of cytomegalovirus exposure and HLA in healthy donors. Remarks on this clone: Its specificity is unknown.

Whole-study results and caveats: Association of a missense DCLRE1C variant with TCR beta V- and J-gene trimming was reported in a later analysis. The majority of TCR sequences were rare, yet some public TCRs appeared in many donors. In an earlier analysis, about 90% or about 30%: the productive usage of most TCR beta V segments. A later analysis showed TCR association rates differing by HLA locus, peaking at DRB1 and lowest at HLA-C.

Trimming removed 1 base at V and 8 bases at J, with 14 bases between. CDR3 length equals 14 residues. Per the germline V gene, CDR1 is SGHVS and CDR2 is FNYEAQ. The PCR ran on 60 Vbeta and 13 Jbeta primers. Only in-frame clones appear in the TCRdb table, and some are missing; sequencing was by immunoSEQ multiplex PCR. The table includes approximately 100,000 clones, around 68% detected once. This chain uses TRBV7-6 with TRBJ1-2, with D maybe TRBD1 (6 bases). The sequenced sample consisted of PBMCs. The clonotype originates from a female donor in good health and CMV-seronegative. The CDR3 DNA follows: TGTGCCAGCAGCTTAGGGCGGACAGTGGAAGGCTACACCTTC. Translating gives CASSLGRTVEGYTF.